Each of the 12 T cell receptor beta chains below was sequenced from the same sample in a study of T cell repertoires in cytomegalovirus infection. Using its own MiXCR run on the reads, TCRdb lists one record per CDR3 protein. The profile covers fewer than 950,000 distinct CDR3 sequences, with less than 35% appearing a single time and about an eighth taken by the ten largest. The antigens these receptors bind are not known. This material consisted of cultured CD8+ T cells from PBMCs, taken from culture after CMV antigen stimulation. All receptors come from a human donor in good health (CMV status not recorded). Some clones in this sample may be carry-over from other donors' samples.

CDR3: CASSHGTGADGYTF. CDR3 sequence (DNA): TGTGCCAGTAGTCATGGGACAGGCGCTGATGGCTACACCTTC. The V and J genes are TRBV19 and TRBJ1-2, with 8 bases matching TRBD1. J was trimmed by 6 bases and V by 5 bases; bases with no gene match: 8. The germline V gene has CDR1 LNHDA and CDR2 SQIVND (reference sequence). The CDR3 contains 14 residues.

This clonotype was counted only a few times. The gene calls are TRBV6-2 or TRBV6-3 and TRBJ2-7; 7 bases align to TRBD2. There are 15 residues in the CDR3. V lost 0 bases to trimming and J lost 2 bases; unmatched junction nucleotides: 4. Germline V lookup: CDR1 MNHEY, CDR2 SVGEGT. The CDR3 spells CASSYSGGPAYEQYV. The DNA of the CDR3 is TGTGCCAGCAGTTACTCGGGAGGGCCGGCCTACGAGCAGTACGTC.

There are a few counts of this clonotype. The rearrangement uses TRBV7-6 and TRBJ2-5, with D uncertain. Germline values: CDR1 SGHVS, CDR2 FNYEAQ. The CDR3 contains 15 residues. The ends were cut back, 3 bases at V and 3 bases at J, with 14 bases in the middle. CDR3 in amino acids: CASSLGMDLEETQYF. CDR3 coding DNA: TGTGCCAGCAGCTTGGGGATGGACCTTGAAGAGACCCAGTACTTC.

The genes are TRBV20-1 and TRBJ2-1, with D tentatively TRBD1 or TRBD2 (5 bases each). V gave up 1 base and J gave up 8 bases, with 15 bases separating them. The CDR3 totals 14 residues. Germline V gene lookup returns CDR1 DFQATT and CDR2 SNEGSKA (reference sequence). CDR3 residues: CSARARQLGDEQFF. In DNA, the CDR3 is TGCAGTGCTAGAGCTAGGCAACTGGGGGATGAGCAGTTCTTC.

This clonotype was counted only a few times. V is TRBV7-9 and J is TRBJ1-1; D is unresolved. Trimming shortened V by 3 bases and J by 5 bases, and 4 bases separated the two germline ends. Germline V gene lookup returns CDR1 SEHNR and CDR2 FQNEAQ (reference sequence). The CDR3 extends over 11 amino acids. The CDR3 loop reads CASSFQTEAFF. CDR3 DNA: TGTGCCAGCAGCTTCCAGACTGAAGCTTTCTTT.

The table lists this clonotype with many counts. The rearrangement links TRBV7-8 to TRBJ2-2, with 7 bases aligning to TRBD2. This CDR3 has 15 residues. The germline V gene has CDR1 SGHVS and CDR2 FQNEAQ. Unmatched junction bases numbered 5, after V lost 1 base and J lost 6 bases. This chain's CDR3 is CASSLVSSGPGELFF. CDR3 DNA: TGTGCCAGCAGCTTAGTGTCTAGCGGTCCCGGGGAGCTGTTTTTT.

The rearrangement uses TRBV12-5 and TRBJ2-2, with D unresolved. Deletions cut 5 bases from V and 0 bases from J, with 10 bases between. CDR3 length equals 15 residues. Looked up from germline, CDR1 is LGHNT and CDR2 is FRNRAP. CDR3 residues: CASGITATNTGELFF. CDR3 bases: TGTGCTAGTGGTATAACAGCTACGAACACCGGGGAGCTGTTTTTT. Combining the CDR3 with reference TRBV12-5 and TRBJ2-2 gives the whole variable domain DARVTQTPRHKVTEMGQEVTMRCQPILGHNTVFWYRQTMMQGLELLAYFRNRAPLDDSGMPKDRFSAEMPDATLATLKIQPSEPRDSAVYFCASGITATNTGELFFGEGSRLTVL.

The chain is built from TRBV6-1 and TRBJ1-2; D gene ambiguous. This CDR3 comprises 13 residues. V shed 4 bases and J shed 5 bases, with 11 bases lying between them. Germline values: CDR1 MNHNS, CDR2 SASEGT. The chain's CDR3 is CASSGTGYYGYTF. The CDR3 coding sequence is TGTGCCAGCAGTGGGACGGGTTATTATGGCTACACCTTC.

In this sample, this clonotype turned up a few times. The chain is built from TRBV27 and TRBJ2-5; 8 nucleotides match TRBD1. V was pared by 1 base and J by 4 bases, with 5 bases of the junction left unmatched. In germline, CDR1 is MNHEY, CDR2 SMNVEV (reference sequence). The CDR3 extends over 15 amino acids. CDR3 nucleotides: TGTGCCAGCAGTTTATTCGCAGGGGGCTCAGAGACCCAGTACTTC. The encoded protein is CASSLFAGGSETQYF.

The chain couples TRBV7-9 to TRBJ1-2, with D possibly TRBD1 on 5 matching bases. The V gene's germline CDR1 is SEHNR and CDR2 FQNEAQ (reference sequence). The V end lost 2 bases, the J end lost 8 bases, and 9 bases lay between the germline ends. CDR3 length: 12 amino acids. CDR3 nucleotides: TGTGCCAGCAGCTTACAGGGCTGGGGCTACACCTTC. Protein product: CASSLQGWGYTF. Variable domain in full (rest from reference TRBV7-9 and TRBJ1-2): DTGVSQNPRHKITKRGQNVTFRCDPISEHNRLYWYRQTLGQGPEFLTYFQNEAQLEKSRLLSDRFSAERPKGSFSTLEIQRTEQGDSAMYLCASSLQGWGYTFGSGTRLTVV.

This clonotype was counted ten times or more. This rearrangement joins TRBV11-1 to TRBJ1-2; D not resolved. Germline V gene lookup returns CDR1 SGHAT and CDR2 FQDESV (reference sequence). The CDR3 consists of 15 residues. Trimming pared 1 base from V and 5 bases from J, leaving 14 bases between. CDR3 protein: CASSLGVASVYGYTF. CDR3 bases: TGTGCCAGCAGCTTAGGCGTGGCGTCGGTTTATGGCTACACCTTC.

The CDR3 here is CSVEVLRGQRINTEAFF. In DNA form, the CDR3 reads TGCAGCGTTGAAGTATTGAGGGGACAGAGAATCAACACTGAAGCTTTCTTT. The V call is TRBV29-1, the J call TRBJ1-1, with 7 nucleotides matching TRBD1. This CDR3 region has 17 residues. Germline-derived CDR1 and CDR2 are SQVTM and ANQGSEA. The junction had 13 bases not matched to a gene; V was cut back by 1 base and J by 2 bases.